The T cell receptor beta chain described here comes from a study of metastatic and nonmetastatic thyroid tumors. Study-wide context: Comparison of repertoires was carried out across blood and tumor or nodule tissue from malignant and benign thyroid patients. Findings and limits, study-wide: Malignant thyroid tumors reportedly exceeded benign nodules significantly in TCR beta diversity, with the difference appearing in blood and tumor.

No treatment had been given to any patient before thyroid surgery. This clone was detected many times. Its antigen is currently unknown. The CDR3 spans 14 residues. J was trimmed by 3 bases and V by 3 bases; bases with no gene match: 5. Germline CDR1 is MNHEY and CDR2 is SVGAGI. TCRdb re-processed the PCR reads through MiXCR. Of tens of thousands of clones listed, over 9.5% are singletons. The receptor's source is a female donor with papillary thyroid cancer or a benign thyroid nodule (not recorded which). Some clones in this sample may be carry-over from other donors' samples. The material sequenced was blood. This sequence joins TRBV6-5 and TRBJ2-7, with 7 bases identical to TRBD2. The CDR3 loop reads CASSYRTSGYEQYF. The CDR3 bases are TGTGCCAGCAGTTATCGGACTAGTGGCTACGAGCAGTACTTC.